These 5 T cell receptor beta chains were all obtained from the same sample, sequenced in a study of T-cell memory formation after mild COVID-19 (dated by TCRdb to about 2021). Libraries were built with 5' RACE. Sequencing was performed on an Illumina NovaSeq 6000. Through fastp at Q25 and MiXCR, TCRdb rebuilt clones from the public reads, retaining in-frame beta chains. Each CDR3 protein gets just one entry, which takes the most common genes and DNA from the rows behind it. This sample gives approximately 180,000 distinct CDR3 sequences in total; 16% of them show up just once. The ten largest clones add up to approximately 2.1% of the sample. Material: PBMCs or a T cell subset sorted from them (not recorded which). The receptor source for this set is an adult woman who had mild COVID-19 (a few samples of this study predate the infection). The sample titles of this study are shuffled in the database, so cell type and time point are left out; the donor was told from shared clones.

This clonotype was seen only a few times. The V call is TRBV6-5, the J call TRBJ2-7; 9 bases map to TRBD2. With 7 bases clipped from V and 4 bases from J, the junction kept 11 bases outside the gene matches. Looked up from germline, CDR1 is MNHEY and CDR2 is SVGAGI. This CDR3 comprises 15 residues. In nucleotides, the CDR3 is TGTGCCAGCACCACCCAGGCGGGAGGGCCGTACGAGCAGTACTTC. This encodes CASTTQAGGPYEQYF.

This clonotype was seen a few times. This chain connects TRBV7-2 to TRBJ2-7, with D uncertain. This CDR3 has 15 residues. V was clipped by 1 base and J by 2 bases, with 12 bases between them. CDR1 SGHTA and CDR2 FQGNSA come from the germline V gene. CDR3 loop: CASSLVEQNTYEQYF. CDR3 nucleotide sequence: TGTGCCAGCAGCTTAGTAGAACAGAATACCTACGAGCAGTACTTC.

Judged by abundance, this clonotype is medium-sized. This CDR3 reads CASRVLADTQYF. The CDR3 DNA reads as TGTGCCAGCAGGGTACTAGCCGATACGCAGTATTTT. This chain uses TRBV2 with TRBJ2-3; the D gene is possibly TRBD2 (6 bases). The germline gives CDR1 SNHLY, CDR2 FYNNEI. This CDR3 has 12 residues. Trimming took off 6 bases at V and 6 bases at J, with 10 bases between the two ends.

This sequence joins TRBV25-1 and TRBJ2-2; 10 nucleotides agree with TRBD1. Unmatched junction bases numbered 4, after V lost 1 base and J lost 5 bases. There are 16 residues in the CDR3. Looked up from germline, CDR1 is MGHDK and CDR2 is SYGVNS. The CDR3 DNA reads as TGTGCCAGCAGTGAATGGGGACAGGGGAAAACCGGGGAGCTGTTTTTT. This codes for CASSEWGQGKTGELFF.

This clonotype appeared a few times. The genes are TRBV7-9 and TRBJ2-7, with D hard to call. Trimming took 3 bases from V and 1 from J, leaving 10 bases between them. CDR1 and CDR2 (germline): SEHNR, FQNEAQ (reference sequence). The CDR3 is made up of 14 amino acids. CDR3 residues: CASSFSRVSYEQYF. The CDR3 region has the DNA TGTGCCAGCAGCTTCTCAAGGGTGTCCTACGAGCAGTACTTC.